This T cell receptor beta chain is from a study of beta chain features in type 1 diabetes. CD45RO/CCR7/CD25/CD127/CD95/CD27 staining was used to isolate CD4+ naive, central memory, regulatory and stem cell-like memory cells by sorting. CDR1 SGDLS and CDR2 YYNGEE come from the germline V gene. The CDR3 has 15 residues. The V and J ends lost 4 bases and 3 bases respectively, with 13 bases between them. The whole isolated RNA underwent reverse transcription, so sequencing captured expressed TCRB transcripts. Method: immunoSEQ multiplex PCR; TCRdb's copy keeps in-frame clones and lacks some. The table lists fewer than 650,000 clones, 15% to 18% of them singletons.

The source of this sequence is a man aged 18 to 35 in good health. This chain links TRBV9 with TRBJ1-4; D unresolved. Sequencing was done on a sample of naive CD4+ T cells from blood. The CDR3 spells CASSPQIGANEKLFF. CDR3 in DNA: TGTGCCAGCAGCCCGCAAATTGGGGCTAATGAAAAACTGTTTTTT.